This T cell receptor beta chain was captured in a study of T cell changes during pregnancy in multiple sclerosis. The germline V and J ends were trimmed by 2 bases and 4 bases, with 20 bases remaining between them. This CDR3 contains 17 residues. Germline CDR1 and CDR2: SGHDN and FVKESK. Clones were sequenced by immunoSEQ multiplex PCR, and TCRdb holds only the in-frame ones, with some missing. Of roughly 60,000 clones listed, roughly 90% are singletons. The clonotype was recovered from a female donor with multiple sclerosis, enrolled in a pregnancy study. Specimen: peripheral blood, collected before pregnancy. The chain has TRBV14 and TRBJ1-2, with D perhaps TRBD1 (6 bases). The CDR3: CASSQKGAQGRSYGYTF. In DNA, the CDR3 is TGTGCCAGCAGCCAAAAAGGGGCACAGGGTCGTAGCTATGGCTACACCTTC. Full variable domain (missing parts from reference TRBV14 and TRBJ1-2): EAGVTQFPSHSVIEKGQTVTLRCDPISGHDNLYWYRRVMGKEIKFLLHFVKESKQDESGMPNNRFLAERTGGTYSTLKVQPAELEDSGVYFCASSQKGAQGRSYGYTFGSGTRLTVV.